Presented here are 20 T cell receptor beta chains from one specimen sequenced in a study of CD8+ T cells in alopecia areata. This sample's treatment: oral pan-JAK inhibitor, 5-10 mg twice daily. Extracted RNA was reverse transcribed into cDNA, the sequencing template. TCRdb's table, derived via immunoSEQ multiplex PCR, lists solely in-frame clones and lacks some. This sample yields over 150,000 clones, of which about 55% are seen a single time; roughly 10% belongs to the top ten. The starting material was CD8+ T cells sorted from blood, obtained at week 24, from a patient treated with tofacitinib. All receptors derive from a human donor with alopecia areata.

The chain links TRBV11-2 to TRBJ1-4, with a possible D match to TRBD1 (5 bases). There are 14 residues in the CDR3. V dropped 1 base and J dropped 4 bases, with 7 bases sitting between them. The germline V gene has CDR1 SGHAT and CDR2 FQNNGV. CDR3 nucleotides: TGTGCCAGCAGCTTAGGACAGATTAATGAAAAACTGTTTTTT. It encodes CASSLGQINEKLFF.

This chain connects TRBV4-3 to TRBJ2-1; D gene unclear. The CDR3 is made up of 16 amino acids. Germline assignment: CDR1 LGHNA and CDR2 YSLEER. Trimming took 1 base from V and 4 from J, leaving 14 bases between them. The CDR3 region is CASSQVSAGRYNEQFF. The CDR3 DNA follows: TGCGCCAGCAGCCAAGTCTCCGCTGGCCGGTACAATGAGCAGTTCTTC.

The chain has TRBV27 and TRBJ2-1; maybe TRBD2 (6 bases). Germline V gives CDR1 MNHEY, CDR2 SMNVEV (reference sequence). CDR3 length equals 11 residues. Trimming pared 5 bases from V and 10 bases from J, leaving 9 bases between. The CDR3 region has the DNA TGTGCCAGCAGTGGGGCGGGGGAGCAGTTCTTC. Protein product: CASSGAGEQFF.

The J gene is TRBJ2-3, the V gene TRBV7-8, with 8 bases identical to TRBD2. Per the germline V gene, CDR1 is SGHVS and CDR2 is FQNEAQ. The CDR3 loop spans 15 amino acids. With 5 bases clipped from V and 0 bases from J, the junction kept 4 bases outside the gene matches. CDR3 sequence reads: CASSLLAASTDTQYF. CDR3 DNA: TGTGCCAGCAGCCTACTAGCGGCTAGCACAGATACGCAGTATTTT.

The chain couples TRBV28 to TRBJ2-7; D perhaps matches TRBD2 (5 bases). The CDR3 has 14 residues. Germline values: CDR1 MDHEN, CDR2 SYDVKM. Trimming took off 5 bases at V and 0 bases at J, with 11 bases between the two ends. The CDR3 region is CASSALGSSYEQYF. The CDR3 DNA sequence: TGTGCCAGCAGTGCTCTGGGGAGCTCCTACGAGCAGTACTTC.

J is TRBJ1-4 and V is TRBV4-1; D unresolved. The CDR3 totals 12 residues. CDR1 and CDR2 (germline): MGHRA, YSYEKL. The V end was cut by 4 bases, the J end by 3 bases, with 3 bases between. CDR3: CASSRSNEKLFF. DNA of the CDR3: TGCGCCAGCAGCCGGTCTAATGAAAAACTGTTTTTT.

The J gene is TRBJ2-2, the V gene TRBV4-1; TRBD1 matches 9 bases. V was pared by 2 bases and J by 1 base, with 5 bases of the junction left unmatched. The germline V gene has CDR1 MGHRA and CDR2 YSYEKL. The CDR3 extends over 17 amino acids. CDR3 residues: CASSQNSDRGNTGELFF. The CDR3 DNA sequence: TGCGCCAGCAGCCAAAACTCGGACAGGGGGAACACCGGGGAGCTGTTTTTT.

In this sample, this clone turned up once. CDR3 protein: CASSPSWTANYGYTF. The CDR3 bases are TGTGCCAGCAGCCCCTCCTGGACAGCGAACTATGGCTACACCTTC. The chain links TRBV4-2 to TRBJ1-2; the D gene is possibly TRBD1 (6 bases). V gave up 4 bases and J gave up 2 bases, with 14 bases separating them. Germline CDR1 and CDR2: LGHNA and YNFKEQ. This CDR3 has 15 amino acids.

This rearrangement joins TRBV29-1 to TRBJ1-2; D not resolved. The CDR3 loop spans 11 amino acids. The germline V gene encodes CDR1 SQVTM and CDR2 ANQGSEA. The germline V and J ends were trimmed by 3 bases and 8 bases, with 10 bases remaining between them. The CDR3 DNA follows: TGCAGCGTTGACCCGGGCGGCGGCTACACCTTC. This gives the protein CSVDPGGGYTF.

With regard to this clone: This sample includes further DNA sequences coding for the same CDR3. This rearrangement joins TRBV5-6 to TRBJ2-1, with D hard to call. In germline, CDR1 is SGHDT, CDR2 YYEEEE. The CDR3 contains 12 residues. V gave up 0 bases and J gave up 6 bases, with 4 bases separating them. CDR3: CASSLASNEQFF. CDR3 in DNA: TGTGCCAGCAGCTTGGCGAGCAATGAGCAGTTCTTC.

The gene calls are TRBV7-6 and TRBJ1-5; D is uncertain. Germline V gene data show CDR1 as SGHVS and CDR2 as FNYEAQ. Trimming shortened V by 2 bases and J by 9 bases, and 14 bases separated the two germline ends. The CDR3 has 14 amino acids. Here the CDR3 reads CASSLSSGKRPQHF. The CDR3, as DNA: TGTGCCAGCAGCTTATCGTCGGGGAAACGGCCCCAGCATTTT.

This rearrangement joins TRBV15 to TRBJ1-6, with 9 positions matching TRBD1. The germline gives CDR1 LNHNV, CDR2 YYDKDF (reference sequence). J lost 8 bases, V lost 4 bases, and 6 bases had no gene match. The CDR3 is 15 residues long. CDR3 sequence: CATSKTRQGDSPLHF. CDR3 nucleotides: TGTGCCACCAGCAAAACAAGACAGGGGGATTCACCCCTCCACTTT.

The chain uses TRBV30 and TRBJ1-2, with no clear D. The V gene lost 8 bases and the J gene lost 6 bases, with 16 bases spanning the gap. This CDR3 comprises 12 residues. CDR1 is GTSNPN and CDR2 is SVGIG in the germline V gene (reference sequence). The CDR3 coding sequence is TGTGCCGAGCGGAGCGCGTCCGATGGCTACACCTTC. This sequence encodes CAERSASDGYTF.

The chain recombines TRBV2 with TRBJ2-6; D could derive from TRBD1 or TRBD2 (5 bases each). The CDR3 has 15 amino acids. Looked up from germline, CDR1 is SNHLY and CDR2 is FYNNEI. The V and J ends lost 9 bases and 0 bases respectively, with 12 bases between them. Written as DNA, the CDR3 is TGTGCCAGTGGGGACCTCCCCTCTGGGGCCAACGTCCTGACTTTC. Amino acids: CASGDLPSGANVLTF.

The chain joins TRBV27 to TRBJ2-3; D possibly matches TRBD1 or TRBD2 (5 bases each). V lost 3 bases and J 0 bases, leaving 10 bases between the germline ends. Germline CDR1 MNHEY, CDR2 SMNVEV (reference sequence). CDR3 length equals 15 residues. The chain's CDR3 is CASSFVGESTDTQYF. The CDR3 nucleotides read TGTGCCAGCAGTTTTGTAGGGGAGAGCACAGATACGCAGTATTTT.

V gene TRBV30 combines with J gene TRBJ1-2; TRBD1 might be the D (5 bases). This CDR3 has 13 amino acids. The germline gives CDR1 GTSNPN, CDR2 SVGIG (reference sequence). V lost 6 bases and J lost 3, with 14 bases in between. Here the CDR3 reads CACLETDYYGYTF. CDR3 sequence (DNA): TGTGCCTGCTTAGAGACAGATTACTATGGCTACACCTTC.

CDR3 nucleotide sequence: TGTGCCAGCAGTGGGACAGCTACCTATGGCTACACCTTC. Residues: CASSGTATYGYTF. J is TRBJ1-2 and V is TRBV6-1; weak D call: TRBD1 (6 bases). The CDR3 totals 13 residues. The germline V gene encodes CDR1 MNHNS and CDR2 SASEGT. V lost 4 bases, J lost 4 bases, and 10 bases lay in between.

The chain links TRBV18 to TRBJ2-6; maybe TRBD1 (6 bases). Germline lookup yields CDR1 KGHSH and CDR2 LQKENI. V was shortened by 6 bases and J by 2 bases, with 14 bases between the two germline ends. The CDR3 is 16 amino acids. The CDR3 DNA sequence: TGTGCCAGCTCTAAAGATCAGGGGACTGGGGCCAACGTCCTGACTTTC. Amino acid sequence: CASSKDQGTGANVLTF.

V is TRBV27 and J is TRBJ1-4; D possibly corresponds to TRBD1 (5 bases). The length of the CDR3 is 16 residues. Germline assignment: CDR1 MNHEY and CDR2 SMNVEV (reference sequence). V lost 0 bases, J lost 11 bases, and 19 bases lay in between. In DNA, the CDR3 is TGTGCCAGCAGTTTATCGTGGGGTCTCGAGGGGATCAAACTGTTTTTT. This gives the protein CASSLSWGLEGIKLFF.

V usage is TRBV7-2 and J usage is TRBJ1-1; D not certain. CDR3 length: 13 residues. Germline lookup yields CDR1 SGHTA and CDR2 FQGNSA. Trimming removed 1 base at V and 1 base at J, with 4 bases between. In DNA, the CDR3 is TGTGCCAGCAGCTTAGGACAGAACACTGAAGCTTTCTTT. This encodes CASSLGQNTEAFF.